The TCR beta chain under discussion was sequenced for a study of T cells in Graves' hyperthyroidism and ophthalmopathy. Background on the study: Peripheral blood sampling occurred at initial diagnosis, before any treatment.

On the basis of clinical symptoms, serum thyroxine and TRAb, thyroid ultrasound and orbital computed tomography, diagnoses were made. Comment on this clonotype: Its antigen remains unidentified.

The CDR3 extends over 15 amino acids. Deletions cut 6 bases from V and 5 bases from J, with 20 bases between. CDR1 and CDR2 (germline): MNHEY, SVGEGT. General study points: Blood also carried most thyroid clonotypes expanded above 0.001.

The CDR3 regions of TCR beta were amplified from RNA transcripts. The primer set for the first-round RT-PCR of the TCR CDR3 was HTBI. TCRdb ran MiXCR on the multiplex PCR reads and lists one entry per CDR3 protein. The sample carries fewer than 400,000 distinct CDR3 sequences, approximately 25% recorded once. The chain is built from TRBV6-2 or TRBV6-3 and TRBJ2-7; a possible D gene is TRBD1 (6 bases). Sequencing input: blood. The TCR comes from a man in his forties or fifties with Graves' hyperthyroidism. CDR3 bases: TGTGCCAGCAGCCGAATCCTAAGGGGGTTGGACGAGCAGTACTTC. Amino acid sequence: CASSRILRGLDEQYF.